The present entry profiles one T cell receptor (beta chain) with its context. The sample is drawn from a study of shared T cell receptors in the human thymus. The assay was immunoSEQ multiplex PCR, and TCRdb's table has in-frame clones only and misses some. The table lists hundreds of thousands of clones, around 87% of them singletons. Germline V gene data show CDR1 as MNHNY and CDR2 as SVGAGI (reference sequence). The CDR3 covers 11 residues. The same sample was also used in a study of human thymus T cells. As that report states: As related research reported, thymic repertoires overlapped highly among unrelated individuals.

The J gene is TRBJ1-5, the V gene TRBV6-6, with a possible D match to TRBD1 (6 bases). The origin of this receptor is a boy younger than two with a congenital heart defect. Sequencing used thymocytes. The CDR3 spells CGERGFEPQHF. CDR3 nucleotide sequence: TGTGGGGAAAGGGGGTTTGAGCCCCAGCATTTT.